The sequence of this TCR beta chain was determined in a study of T cell repertoires in cytomegalovirus infection. Details on this clonotype: Its antigen is not identified.

TCRdb recomputed calls from the reads with MiXCR, one row per CDR3 protein. The sample consists of 570,000 or so distinct CDR3 sequences, approximately 40% of them appearing once. Study-level findings and limits: Of the TCR beta families, the public ones yielded a cumulative frequency that identified carriers of CMV plus the relevant HLA. The response measured ex vivo was dominated by TCR beta clonotypes (HLA-C-restricted and CMV-specific).

Trimming left V 8 bases short and J 0 bases short, with 1 base between. Germline V gene sequence: CDR1 SGHVS, CDR2 FNYEAQ. The CDR3 has 11 amino acids. The sequences come from cultured PBMCs, collected from culture after CMV antigen stimulation. The rearrangement links TRBV7-6 to TRBJ2-2; D not resolved. The receptor's source is a human donor in good health (CMV status not recorded). Some clones in this sample may be carry-over from other donors' samples. The CDR3 sequence: CASANTGELFF. For the CDR3, the DNA is TGTGCCAGCGCGAACACCGGGGAGCTGTTTTTT.